The 5 T cell receptor beta chains presented below share a single source sample, sequenced in a study of blood T cell repertoires in COVID-19. Sequenced by immunoSEQ multiplex PCR; TCRdb stores in-frame clones only, minus some. The table has about 100,000 clones, around 87% seen once; the top ten hold about 30%. Sample: peripheral blood. These TCRs come from a woman of 80 years or more with acute or convalescent COVID-19.

The J gene is TRBJ2-1, the V gene TRBV7-2; D uncertain. CDR1 and CDR2 from the germline V gene are SGHTA and FQGNSA. Trimming stripped 3 bases from V and 0 bases from J, with 6 bases between. The CDR3 runs 14 residues. Here the CDR3 DNA reads TGTGCCAGCAGCTTTGCTAGCTCCTACAATGAGCAGTTCTTC. As protein: CASSFASSYNEQFF.

The chain uses TRBV5-1 and TRBJ2-7; 8 nucleotides line up with TRBD1. This CDR3 is 15 amino acids long. CDR1 SGHRS and CDR2 YFSETQ come from the germline V gene. Unmatched junction bases numbered 8, after V lost 3 bases and J lost 3 bases. The CDR3 region is CASSSKTGDYYEQYF. The CDR3 DNA follows: TGCGCCAGCAGCTCAAAGACAGGGGATTACTACGAGCAGTACTTC.

This chain connects TRBV10-1 to TRBJ1-6; perhaps TRBD1 as D (5 bases). The CDR3 contains 14 residues. Germline CDR1 reads WNHNN; CDR2 reads SYGVQD (reference sequence). Trimming pared 2 bases from V and 4 bases from J, leaving 6 bases between. This chain's CDR3 is CASSEGGYNSPLHF. CDR3 in DNA: TGCGCCAGCAGTGAGGGGGGGTATAATTCACCCCTCCACTTT.

The CDR3 DNA reads TGTGCCAGCAGTTACTCGACAGGGGTGGATTCACCCCTCCACTTT. It codes for CASSYSTGVDSPLHF. The chain recombines TRBV6-6 with TRBJ1-6; 8 positions agree with TRBD1. Germline CDR1 and CDR2: MNHNY and SVGAGI (reference sequence). There are 15 residues in the CDR3. The V gene end was trimmed by 0 bases and the J gene end by 8 bases; junction bases not matched to a gene: 3.

This clone was recorded once. The rearrangement uses TRBV28 and TRBJ1-1; a weak D match, TRBD1 (6 bases). The CDR3 runs to 14 residues. The V end lost 6 bases, the J end lost 5 bases, and 16 bases lay between the germline ends. Germline V CDR1 and CDR2: MDHEN, SYDVKM. This chain's CDR3 is CASSQSPGVTEAFF. CDR3 DNA sequence: TGTGCCAGCAGCCAATCACCAGGGGTTACTGAAGCTTTCTTT.